This T cell receptor (beta chain) was identified during a study of T cells in Graves' hyperthyroidism and ophthalmopathy. Regions amplified from RNA transcripts were the TCR beta CDR3 regions. During a first-round RT-PCR of the TCR CDR3, the HTBI primer set was used. From the multiplex PCR reads, TCRdb called clonotypes with MiXCR, one entry per CDR3 protein. The profile shows about 680,000 distinct CDR3 sequences, 35% of them singletons. Study conclusions and caveats: The model predicted ophthalmopathy a median around six months before onset. Ophthalmopathy was distinguished from stable hyperthyroidism by 13 V-J signatures.

The hyperthyroidism patients had all been newly diagnosed, and their disease duration was under 2 months. Their ages ranged from 18 to 65 years. Researchers barred patients who had uncontrolled infection, other autoimmune disease, pregnancy or lactation. With respect to this clonotype: As yet, its antigen is unknown.

Sequenced: blood. The receptor comes from a woman aged 40 to 50 with Graves' hyperthyroidism.

The CDR3 coding sequence is TGTGCCAGCAGCTTGGCCCATGAGCGCGAGCAGTACTTC. It translates to CASSLAHEREQYF. The chain recombines TRBV5-6 with TRBJ2-7; D gene unclear. Trimming took 0 bases from V and 6 from J, leaving 10 bases between them. This CDR3 is 13 amino acids long. Germline CDR1 is SGHDT and CDR2 is YYEEEE.